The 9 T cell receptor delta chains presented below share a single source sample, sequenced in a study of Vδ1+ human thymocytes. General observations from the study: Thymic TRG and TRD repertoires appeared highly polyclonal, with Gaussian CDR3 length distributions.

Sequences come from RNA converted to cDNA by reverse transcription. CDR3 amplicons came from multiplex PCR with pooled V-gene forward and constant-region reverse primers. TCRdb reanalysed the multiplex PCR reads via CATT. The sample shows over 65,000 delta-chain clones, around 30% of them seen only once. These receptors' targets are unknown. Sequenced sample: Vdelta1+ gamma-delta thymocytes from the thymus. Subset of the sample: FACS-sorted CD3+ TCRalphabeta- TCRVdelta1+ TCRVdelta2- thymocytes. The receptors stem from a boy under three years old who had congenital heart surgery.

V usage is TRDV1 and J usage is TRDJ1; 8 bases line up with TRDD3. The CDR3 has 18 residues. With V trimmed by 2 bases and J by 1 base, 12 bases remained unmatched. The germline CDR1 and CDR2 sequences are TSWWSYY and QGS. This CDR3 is CALGEVLSYWGSTDKLIF. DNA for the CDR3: TGTGCTCTTGGGGAAGTCTTATCGTACTGGGGGTCCACCGATAAACTCATCTTT.

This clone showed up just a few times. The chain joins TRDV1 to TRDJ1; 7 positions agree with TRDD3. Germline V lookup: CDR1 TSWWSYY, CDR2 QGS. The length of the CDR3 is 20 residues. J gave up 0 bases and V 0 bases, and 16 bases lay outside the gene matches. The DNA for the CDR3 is TGTGCTCTTGGGGAACTTCTTGTAATGCCCTACGGGGGATACACCGATAAACTCATCTTT. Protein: CALGELLVMPYGGYTDKLIF.

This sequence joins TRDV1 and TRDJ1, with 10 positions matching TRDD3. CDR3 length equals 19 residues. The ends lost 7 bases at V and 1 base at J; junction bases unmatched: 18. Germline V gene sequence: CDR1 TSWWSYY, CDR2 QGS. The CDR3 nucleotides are TGTGCTCTTGAAGGGTTAAAGACCCGACTGGGGGATTCCACCGATAAACTCATCTTT. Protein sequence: CALEGLKTRLGDSTDKLIF.

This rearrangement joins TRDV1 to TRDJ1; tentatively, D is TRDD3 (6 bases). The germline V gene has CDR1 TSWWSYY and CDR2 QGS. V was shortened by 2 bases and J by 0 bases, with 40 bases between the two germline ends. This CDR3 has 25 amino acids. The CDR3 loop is CALGEKWPTTGWGLRTVRHTDKLIF. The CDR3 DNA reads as TGTGCTCTTGGGGAAAAGTGGCCCACAACTGGTTGGGGGTTACGTACGGTACGGCACACCGATAAACTCATCTTT.

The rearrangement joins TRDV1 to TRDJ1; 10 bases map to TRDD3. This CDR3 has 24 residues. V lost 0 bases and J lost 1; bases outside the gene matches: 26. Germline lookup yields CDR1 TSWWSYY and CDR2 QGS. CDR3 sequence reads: CALGELEIPTHTGGCRLFTDKLIF. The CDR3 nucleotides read TGTGCTCTTGGGGAACTAGAGATCCCTACTCATACTGGGGGATGTCGACTGTTCACCGATAAACTCATCTTT.

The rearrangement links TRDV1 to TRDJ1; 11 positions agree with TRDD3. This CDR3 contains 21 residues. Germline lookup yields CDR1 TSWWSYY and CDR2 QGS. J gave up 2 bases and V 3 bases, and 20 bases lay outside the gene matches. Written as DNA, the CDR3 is TGTGCTCTTGGGGACCCGTGCCCCACGCACTGGGGGATATGGTGTACCGATAAACTCATCTTT. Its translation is CALGDPCPTHWGIWCTDKLIF.

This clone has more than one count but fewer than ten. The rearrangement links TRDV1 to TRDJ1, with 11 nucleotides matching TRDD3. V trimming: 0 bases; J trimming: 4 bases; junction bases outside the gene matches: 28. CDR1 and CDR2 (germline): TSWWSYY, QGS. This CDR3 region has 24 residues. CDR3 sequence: CALGELFLPLLPTGLGDICDKLIF. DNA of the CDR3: TGTGCTCTTGGGGAACTCTTCCTTCCACTCCTCCCTACGGGACTGGGGGATATATGCGATAAACTCATCTTT.

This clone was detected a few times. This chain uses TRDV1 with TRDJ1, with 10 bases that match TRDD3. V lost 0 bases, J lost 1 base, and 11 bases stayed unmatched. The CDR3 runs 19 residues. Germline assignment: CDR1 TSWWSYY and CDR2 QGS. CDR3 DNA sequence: TGTGCTCTTGGGGAACTCTCGTACTGGGGGATGCCGGTCACCGATAAACTCATCTTT. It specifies CALGELSYWGMPVTDKLIF.

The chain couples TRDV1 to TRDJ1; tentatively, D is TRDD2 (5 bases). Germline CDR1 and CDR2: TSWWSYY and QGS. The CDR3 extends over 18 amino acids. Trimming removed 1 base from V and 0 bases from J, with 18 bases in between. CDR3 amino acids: CALGERYPSYLYTDKLIF. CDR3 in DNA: TGTGCTCTTGGGGAACGGTACCCTTCGTACCTGTACACCGATAAACTCATCTTT.